This TCR beta chain was observed in a study of blood T cells in healthy people across ages. Study background: Template switching picked up about one barcoded beta molecule for each two T cells. Overall study results and limits: Roughly linear age-related decline in beta diversity appeared, significant by age approximately 41.

About this clonotype itself: Its antigen is not known.

Trimming pared 7 bases from V and 5 bases from J, leaving 17 bases between. Germline values: CDR1 SQVTM, CDR2 ANQGSEA. CDR3 length: 13 residues. The individuals who served as donors were healthy Caucasians living in Russia, aged about 6 to 95. Each sample gave at least 7 million isolated PBMCs. Together with a sample-barcoded 5' primer, a J-beta primer mix was included in a second PCR lasting roughly 7 to 11 cycles. TCRdb reprocessed the 5' RACE reads via MiXCR and lists one record per CDR3 protein. The sample yields nearly 1 million distinct CDR3 sequences, roughly half seen once. The sample was blood. The genes are TRBV29-1 and TRBJ2-5, with a weak D call TRBD1 (6 bases). The TCR was taken from a woman aged 55-69 years in good health. The CDR3 DNA sequence: TGCAGCGCACTCCCCCAGGGGATTGAGACCCAGTACTTC. Its protein is CSALPQGIETQYF.